These T cell receptor beta chains were read from a single sample in a study of human thymus T cells. Produced via immunoSEQ multiplex PCR; TCRdb's table is partial and in-frame only. The sample holds 120,000 or so clones; around 96% are singletons and the top ten take roughly 0.024%. Sequencing was carried out using thymus tissue. All receptors derive from a boy under three years old with a congenital heart defect but otherwise immunologically healthy. Each CDR3 is given with its conserved first and last residue. The order of the fields is V gene, D gene, J gene, clone size, CDR3 protein, CDR3 DNA. A D gene is named only where the DNA matches it firmly. Clone size is not always given. Where it is, it says once, few, many or a class for expanded clones.

V: TRBV13
D: TRBD2
J: TRBJ2-5
size: -
CDR3: CASSHGTSGGAPETQYF
DNA: TGTGCCAGCAGCCACGGGACTAGCGGGGGGGCCCCAGAGACCCAGTACTTC

V: TRBV4-1
D: -
J: TRBJ2-2
size: -
CDR3: CASSQNVPGKVYTGELFF
DNA: TGCGCCAGCAGCCAAAATGTGCCAGGGAAGGTATACACCGGGGAGCTGTTTTTT

V: TRBV28
D: TRBD2
J: TRBJ2-7
size: -
CDR3: CASSPPGGTNEQYF
DNA: TGTGCCAGCAGTCCCCCGGGGGGGACGAACGAGCAGTACTTC

V: TRBV4-1
D: -
J: TRBJ1-3
size: -
CDR3: CASSQDEGRGNTIYF
DNA: TGCGCCAGCAGCCAAGATGAGGGCAGGGGAAACACCATATATTTT

V: TRBV6-7
D: -
J: TRBJ2-1
size: -
CDR3: CASPLGGSYNEQFF
DNA: TGTGCCAGCCCGTTGGGGGGTAGCTACAATGAGCAGTTCTTC

V: TRBV7-9
D: -
J: TRBJ2-7
size: -
CDR3: CASSLDGISNSYEQYF
DNA: TGTGCCAGCAGCTTAGATGGGATTAGCAACTCCTACGAGCAGTACTTC

V: TRBV5-6
D: -
J: TRBJ1-6
size: -
CDR3: CASSRSDRPPKSPLHF
DNA: TGTGCCAGCAGCCGGTCGGACAGACCACCTAAGTCACCCCTCCACTTT

V: TRBV18
D: -
J: TRBJ2-3
size: -
CDR3: CASSRGFERSTDTQYF
DNA: TGTGCCAGCTCACGAGGGTTCGAACGTAGCACAGATACGCAGTATTTT

V: TRBV4-1
D: -
J: TRBJ2-7
size: -
CDR3: CASSQYAVKGPHSSEQYF
DNA: TGCGCCAGCAGCCAATATGCTGTGAAGGGACCCCACTCCTCCGAGCAGTACTTC

V: TRBV5-6
D: -
J: TRBJ2-3
size: -
CDR3: CASSKRKVDTQYF
DNA: TGTGCCAGCAGCAAACGGAAGGTGGATACGCAGTATTTT

V: TRBV19
D: -
J: TRBJ1-5
size: -
CDR3: CASRRAIGQPQHF
DNA: TGTGCCAGTAGGAGGGCAATCGGTCAGCCCCAGCATTTT

V: TRBV6-1
D: -
J: TRBJ1-2
size: -
CDR3: CASSEAGGLYGYTF
DNA: TGTGCCAGCAGTGAAGCAGGCGGGCTCTATGGCTACACCTTC

V: TRBV16
D: -
J: TRBJ2-7
size: -
CDR3: CASSQEPHYEQYF
DNA: TGTGCCAGCAGCCAAGAACCGCACTACGAGCAGTACTTC

V: TRBV28
D: -
J: TRBJ2-7
size: -
CDR3: CASSFGPYEQYF
DNA: TGTGCCAGCAGTTTCGGACCCTACGAGCAGTACTTC

V: TRBV30
D: -
J: TRBJ2-1
size: -
CDR3: CAWTRLGVGEQFF
DNA: TGTGCCTGGACCAGACTAGGAGTGGGGGAGCAGTTCTTC

V: TRBV4-1
D: -
J: TRBJ1-6
size: -
CDR3: CASSQEWEGRSSPLHF
DNA: TGCGCCAGCAGCCAAGAATGGGAGGGACGAAGTTCACCCCTCCACTTT

V: TRBV21-1
D: -
J: TRBJ2-1
size: -
CDR3: CASSKAWGLDEQFF
DNA: TGTGCCAGCAGCAAAGCTTGGGGATTGGATGAGCAGTTCTTC

V: TRBV4-3
D: -
J: TRBJ1-2
size: -
CDR3: CASSPRRGGNYGYTF
DNA: TGCGCCAGCAGCCCTCGGAGGGGGGGTAACTATGGCTACACCTTC

V: TRBV4-3
D: -
J: TRBJ2-3
size: -
CDR3: CASSQAKAGASTDTQYF
DNA: TGCGCCAGCAGCCAGGCTAAAGCGGGTGCTAGCACAGATACGCAGTATTTT

V: TRBV29-1
D: TRBD1
J: TRBJ2-4
size: -
CDR3: CSVTGDGAKNIQYF
DNA: TGCAGCGTTACAGGGGACGGAGCCAAAAACATTCAGTACTTC

V: TRBV7-2
D: TRBD1
J: TRBJ1-5
size: few
CDR3: CASSLGRDRGTQPQHF
DNA: TGTGCCAGCAGCTTAGGAAGGGACAGGGGGACTCAGCCCCAGCATTTT

V: TRBV23-1
D: -
J: TRBJ2-3
size: -
CDR3: CASSQLATARDRRTDTQYF
DNA: TGCGCCAGCAGTCAACTCGCTACAGCCCGGGACCGACGCACAGATACGCAGTATTTT

V: TRBV10-2
D: TRBD1
J: TRBJ2-7
size: -
CDR3: CASRPWTGNYEQYF
DNA: TGCGCCAGCAGACCTTGGACAGGAAACTACGAGCAGTACTTC

V: TRBV28
D: -
J: TRBJ1-1
size: -
CDR3: CASSYKQGALNTEAFF
DNA: TGTGCCAGCAGTTACAAACAGGGAGCCCTTAACACTGAAGCTTTCTTT

V: TRBV4-2
D: -
J: TRBJ2-1
size: -
CDR3: CASSQAGSSYNEQFF
DNA: TGTGCCAGCAGCCAAGCCGGAAGCTCCTACAATGAGCAGTTCTTC

V: TRBV7-2
D: -
J: TRBJ1-2
size: -
CDR3: CASSSSNYGYTF
DNA: TGTGCCAGCAGCTCTTCCAACTATGGCTACACCTTC

V: TRBV25-1
D: -
J: TRBJ2-3
size: -
CDR3: CASSALGGSRTDTQYF
DNA: TGTGCCAGCAGCGCCCTCGGGGGTTCTCGGACAGATACGCAGTATTTT

V: TRBV6-5
D: -
J: TRBJ1-1
size: -
CDR3: CASSYQVNTEAFF
DNA: TGTGCCAGCAGTTACCAAGTGAACACTGAAGCTTTCTTT

V: TRBV6-5
D: -
J: TRBJ1-2
size: -
CDR3: CASGAASPNGYTF
DNA: TGTGCCAGCGGGGCAGCCTCCCCAAATGGCTACACCTTC

V: TRBV5-1
D: TRBD1
J: TRBJ2-7
size: -
CDR3: CASSLSGGGYEQYF
DNA: TGCGCCAGCAGCTTGTCAGGGGGCGGATACGAGCAGTACTTC

V: TRBV2
D: -
J: TRBJ1-1
size: -
CDR3: CARDRGRNTEAFF
DNA: TGTGCCAGGGATCGGGGCAGGAACACTGAAGCTTTCTTT

V: TRBV6-6
D: TRBD1
J: TRBJ1-4
size: -
CDR3: CAGSRDRGEKLFF
DNA: TGTGCCGGCTCCCGGGACAGGGGAGAAAAACTGTTTTTT

V: TRBV4-3
D: -
J: TRBJ1-6
size: -
CDR3: CASSPGSRDWGSPLHF
DNA: TGCGCCAGCAGCCCCGGGTCTAGGGACTGGGGTTCACCCCTCCACTTT

V: TRBV28
D: -
J: TRBJ2-3
size: -
CDR3: CASSLRLGSGTDTQYF
DNA: TGTGCCAGCAGTTTAAGGCTAGGGAGTGGCACAGATACGCAGTATTTT

V: TRBV5-6
D: -
J: TRBJ1-6
size: -
CDR3: CASSLGPHYRPYNSPLHF
DNA: TGTGCCAGCAGCTTGGGGCCCCATTACCGGCCCTATAATTCACCCCTCCACTTT

V: TRBV29-1
D: -
J: TRBJ2-3
size: -
CDR3: CSVEEEGRGVTDTQYF
DNA: TGCAGCGTTGAAGAGGAAGGGCGGGGTGTCACAGATACGCAGTATTTT

V: TRBV28
D: TRBD1
J: TRBJ1-6
size: once
CDR3: CASSHHRGHRSNNSPLHF
DNA: TGTGCCAGCAGCCACCACAGGGGACACCGATCTAATAATTCACCCCTCCACTTT